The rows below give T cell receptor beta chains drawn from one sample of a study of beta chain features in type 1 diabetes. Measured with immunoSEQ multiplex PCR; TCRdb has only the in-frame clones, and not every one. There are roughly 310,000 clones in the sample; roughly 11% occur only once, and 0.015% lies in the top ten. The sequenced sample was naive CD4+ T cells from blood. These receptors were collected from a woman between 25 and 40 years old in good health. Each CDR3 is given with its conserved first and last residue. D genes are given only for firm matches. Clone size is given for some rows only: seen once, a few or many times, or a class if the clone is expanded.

CAWVGRSSYEQYF,TGTGCCTGGGTGGGGAGGTCCTCCTACGAGCAGTACTTC,TRBV30,few,-,TRBJ2-7
CASSTGGGSDGYTF,TGTGCCAGCAGCACAGGGGGTGGGTCGGACGGCTACACCTTC,TRBV7-3,-,TRBD1,TRBJ1-2
CASSPLGGDEQYF,TGTGCCAGCTCACCCTTGGGGGGGGACGAGCAGTACTTC,TRBV18,few,TRBD2,TRBJ2-7
CASSPGLAGVNEQFF,TGTGCCAGCAGCCCAGGACTAGCGGGAGTCAATGAGCAGTTCTTC,TRBV9,-,TRBD2,TRBJ2-1
CASSWGGLAKQETQYF,TGTGCCAGCAGCTGGGGGGGACTAGCGAAACAAGAGACCCAGTACTTC,TRBV11-2,-,TRBD2,TRBJ2-5
CAISNPGGPSYEQYF,TGTGCCATCAGTAACCCAGGGGGCCCTTCCTACGAGCAGTACTTC,TRBV10-3,-,TRBD1,TRBJ2-7
CASSLSSTGAVGYTF,TGTGCCAGCAGTTTGTCATCGACAGGGGCGGTCGGCTACACCTTC,TRBV28,-,TRBD1,TRBJ1-2
CASSEGTNTGELFF,TGTGCCAGCAGCGAGGGGACAAACACCGGGGAGCTGTTTTTT,TRBV7-9,-,-,TRBJ2-2
CASSRGMRTYEQYF,TGCGCCAGCAGCAGGGGGATGCGGACCTACGAGCAGTACTTC,TRBV5-1,-,-,TRBJ2-7
CAGYRGTELFF,TGTGCCGGATACAGGGGGACGGAGCTGTTTTTT,TRBV5-4,-,TRBD1,TRBJ2-2
CASSQGGMTQYF,TGTGCCAGCAGCCAGGGAGGTATGACGCAGTATTTT,TRBV6-5,-,-,TRBJ2-3
CASSFGLAGHQETQYF,TGTGCCAGCAGCTTCGGACTAGCGGGACACCAAGAGACCCAGTACTTC,TRBV5-4,few,TRBD2,TRBJ2-5
CASSIQANTEAFF,TGTGCCAGCAGTATACAGGCGAACACTGAAGCTTTCTTT,TRBV6-5,few,-,TRBJ1-1
CASSFQAGEQFF,TGCGCCAGCAGCTTTCAAGCGGGGGAGCAGTTCTTC,TRBV5-1,few,TRBD2,TRBJ2-1
CASSTTTEPYGYTF,TGTGCCAGCAGTACAACGACAGAACCCTATGGCTACACCTTC,TRBV28,few,-,TRBJ1-2
CAISDGGPQTGGELFF,TGTGCCATCAGTGATGGGGGCCCCCAAACGGGCGGGGAGCTGTTTTTT,TRBV10-3,few,-,TRBJ2-2
CASSLHPSSGANVLTF,TGTGCCAGCAGTCTTCATCCCAGCTCTGGGGCCAACGTCCTGACTTTC,TRBV7-6,-,-,TRBJ2-6
CASSSQTRETQYF,TGTGCCAGCAGCTCACAGACACGAGAGACCCAGTACTTC,TRBV7-9,-,-,TRBJ2-5
CASTPSGGQETQYF,TGTGCCAGCACCCCTAGTGGCGGCCAAGAGACCCAGTACTTC,TRBV7-8,once,-,TRBJ2-5
CASSLVGQADYNEQFF,TGTGCCAGCAGCTTAGTAGGCCAGGCTGATTACAATGAGCAGTTCTTC,TRBV11-3,few,-,TRBJ2-1
CASSLPQGPSPTTDTQYF,TGTGCCAGCAGTTTGCCCCAGGGCCCGTCCCCGACCACAGATACGCAGTATTTT,TRBV28,-,-,TRBJ2-3
CASSIGLSSYNEQFF,TGTGCCAGTAGTATAGGACTTAGTTCGTACAATGAGCAGTTCTTC,TRBV19,few,-,TRBJ2-1
CASSPGLAGDNEQFF,TGTGCCAGCTCACCGGGACTAGCGGGAGATAATGAGCAGTTCTTC,TRBV18,-,TRBD2,TRBJ2-1
CASRQGSTDTQYF,TGTGCCAGCCGACAGGGGTCCACAGATACGCAGTATTTT,TRBV18,-,TRBD1,TRBJ2-3
CASSLALAGGRSGTDTQYF,TGTGCCAGCAGCTTAGCACTAGCGGGAGGGAGGTCTGGGACAGATACGCAGTATTTT,TRBV7-8,-,TRBD2,TRBJ2-3
CASSLEGTAYNEQFF,TGTGCCAGCAGCTTAGAGGGGACAGCGTACAATGAGCAGTTCTTC,TRBV11-1,-,TRBD1,TRBJ2-1
CASSPRTGGEEKLFF,TGTGCCAGCAGTCCCCGGACAGGGGGGGAAGAAAAACTGTTTTTT,TRBV25-1,-,TRBD1,TRBJ1-4
CASSGGRSYEQYF,TGTGCCAGCAGTGGCGGGAGGTCCTACGAGCAGTACTTC,TRBV9,few,TRBD2,TRBJ2-7
CASSPTGAGETQYF,TGTGCCAGCAGTCCTACAGGGGCCGGGGAGACCCAGTACTTC,TRBV28,few,TRBD1,TRBJ2-5
CATVGLAGNNEQFF,TGTGCCACCGTAGGGCTAGCGGGGAACAATGAGCAGTTCTTC,TRBV19,-,TRBD2,TRBJ2-1
CASSSGSTSGANVLTF,TGCGCCAGCAGCTCGGGATCCACCTCTGGGGCCAACGTCCTGACTTTC,TRBV5-1,few,-,TRBJ2-6
CASSQDPSGSPGETQYF,TGCGCCAGCAGCCAAGATCCTAGCGGGAGCCCGGGGGAGACCCAGTACTTC,TRBV4-3,few,TRBD2,TRBJ2-5
CASSQEPSGTGGMWEQYF,TGCGCCAGCAGCCAAGAACCGTCCGGGACAGGGGGAATGTGGGAGCAGTACTTC,TRBV4-3,-,TRBD1,TRBJ2-7
CSGGTQGSAEAFF,TGCAGCGGGGGGACGCAGGGGAGTGCTGAAGCTTTCTTT,TRBV29-1,few,-,TRBJ1-1
CASSPTGQETQYF,TGTGCCAGCTCACCGACCGGGCAAGAGACCCAGTACTTC,TRBV18,few,-,TRBJ2-5
CASSLVAGTGELFF,TGCGCCAGCAGCTTGGTTGCGGGGACCGGGGAGCTGTTTTTT,TRBV5-1,-,-,TRBJ2-2
CAWSGQGPYEQYF,TGTGCCTGGAGCGGACAGGGCCCGTACGAGCAGTACTTC,TRBV30,few,TRBD1,TRBJ2-7
CAIRLQGISYGYTF,TGTGCCATCAGGTTACAGGGGATATCCTATGGCTACACCTTC,TRBV10-3,-,TRBD1,TRBJ1-2
CASSQGNGVVENYGYTF,TGCGCCAGCAGCCAAGGCAACGGGGTGGTCGAAAACTATGGCTACACCTTC,TRBV4-1,-,-,TRBJ1-2
CASSLRLNTEAFF,TGTGCCAGCAGCCTCAGGTTGAACACTGAAGCTTTCTTT,TRBV11-3,few,-,TRBJ1-1
CASSPSIDNEQFF,TGTGCCAGCTCACCATCCATAGACAATGAGCAGTTCTTC,TRBV18,-,-,TRBJ2-1
CASSLNRFGQGRTNYGYTF,TGTGCCAGCAGCTTAAACCGTTTCGGACAGGGGCGAACTAACTATGGCTACACCTTC,TRBV7-2,few,TRBD1,TRBJ1-2
CATSRTGRGQETQYF,TGTGCCACCAGCCGGACAGGGCGGGGCCAAGAGACCCAGTACTTC,TRBV15,-,TRBD1,TRBJ2-5
CASSSPQGTGELFF,TGTGCCAGCAGCTCCCCACAGGGGACCGGGGAGCTGTTTTTT,TRBV7-3,-,TRBD1,TRBJ2-2
CASSRWGGNQPQHF,TGTGCCAGCAGCCGCTGGGGGGGCAATCAGCCCCAGCATTTT,TRBV28,few,-,TRBJ1-5